Presented here are 18 T cell receptor beta chains from one specimen sequenced in a study of CD8 T cells in Susac syndrome. After extraction with the RNeasy kit, roughly 0.45 to 1 ug of the RNA was reverse transcribed using random hexamers. Each CDR3 protein is one row after TCRdb ran MiXCR on the immunoSEQ multiplex PCR reads. This table holds about 83,000 distinct CDR3 sequences, roughly 96% found once. Sequenced material: CD8+ T cells from PBMCs. These receptors were taken from a human donor with Susac syndrome.

The chain carries TRBV24-1 and TRBJ1-2; D is unresolved. Trimming cost V 3 bases and J 8 bases, with 9 bases left between them. The CDR3 sequence is 12 residues long. Germline V lookup: CDR1 KGHDR, CDR2 SFDVKD. The chain's CDR3 is CATSDPLWGYTF. CDR3 in DNA: TGTGCCACCAGTGATCCGCTGTGGGGCTACACCTTC.

This chain links TRBV27 with TRBJ1-5, with TRBD1 identical over 8 bases. Germline lookup yields CDR1 MNHEY and CDR2 SMNVEV (reference sequence). The CDR3 totals 14 residues. The V segment lost 6 bases and the J segment 7 bases; nucleotides outside the gene matches: 8. The CDR3 DNA follows: TGTGCCAGCAGCCGACAGGGGACCGGACAGCCCCAGCATTTT. Translated: CASSRQGTGQPQHF.

J is TRBJ2-7 and V is TRBV27; D perhaps matches TRBD1 (6 bases). V shed 6 bases and J shed 5 bases, with 11 bases lying between them. This CDR3 region has 12 residues. Germline assignment: CDR1 MNHEY and CDR2 SMNVEV (reference sequence). CDR3 in DNA: TGTGCCAGCAGCTTCACAGGGAACGAGCAGTACTTC. Translating gives CASSFTGNEQYF.

V and J are TRBV12-3 or TRBV12-4 and TRBJ2-5; a weak D match, TRBD2 (5 bases). Trimming removed 0 bases at V and 4 bases at J, with 9 bases between. The CDR3 runs to 14 residues. The CDR3 sequence is CASSLARVRETQYF. CDR3 nucleotide sequence: TGTGCCAGCAGTTTAGCGCGGGTGCGAGAGACCCAGTACTTC.

The CDR3 sequence is CAWSVTDYEQYF. The CDR3 DNA is TGTGCCTGGAGCGTAACAGACTACGAGCAGTACTTC. The chain has TRBV30 and TRBJ2-7; D call uncertain. Trimming removed 3 bases at V and 3 bases at J, with 9 bases between. Germline V gives CDR1 GTSNPN, CDR2 SVGIG (reference sequence). The CDR3 runs to 12 residues.

The chain recombines TRBV3-1 with TRBJ1-2, with unresolved D. Trimming removed 6 bases at V and 4 bases at J, with 18 bases between. The CDR3 has 15 amino acids. Germline lookup yields CDR1 LGHDT and CDR2 YNNKEL (reference sequence). CDR3 in amino acids: CASSPAAGPIYGYTF. In DNA form, the CDR3 reads TGTGCCAGCAGTCCAGCGGCAGGACCAATCTATGGCTACACCTTC.

The genes are TRBV20-1 and TRBJ2-2; 7 nucleotides line up with TRBD2. J lost 5 bases, V lost 7 bases, and 4 bases had no gene match. Germline CDR1 DFQATT, CDR2 SNEGSKA (reference sequence). The CDR3 spans 12 residues. The CDR3 protein is CSGTSETGELFF. The DNA for the CDR3 is TGCAGTGGGACTAGTGAAACCGGGGAGCTGTTTTTT.

This chain uses TRBV4-1 with TRBJ1-6; D is unresolved. Germline CDR1 MGHRA, CDR2 YSYEKL. V dropped 7 bases and J dropped 7 bases, with 17 bases sitting between them. CDR3 length equals 15 residues. CDR3 sequence reads: CASIRPGPGNSPLHF. In nucleotides, the CDR3 is TGCGCCAGCATCCGGCCCGGGCCCGGGAATTCACCCCTCCACTTT.

Concerning this clonotype itself: The junction departs from germline at one end; a sequencing error may be responsible. The chain recombines TRBV14 with TRBJ2-1; D remains ambiguous. CDR1 and CDR2 from the germline V gene are SGHDN and FVKESK. The CDR3 consists of 13 residues. The CDR3, as DNA: TGTGCCAGCAGCCAAGGTCGTTTTCCAGGTCCGCTCTTC. This translates into CASSQGRFPGPLF. The full variable domain, in which reference TRBV14 and TRBJ2-1 provide the parts outside the CDR3, is EAGVTQFPSHSVIEKGQTVTLRCDPISGHDNLYWYRRVMGKEIKFLLHFVKESKQDESGMPNNRFLAERTGGTYSTLKVQPAELEDSGVYFCASSQGRFPGPLFGPGTRLTVL.

V usage is TRBV4-3 and J usage is TRBJ2-1; TRBD2 matches 10 bases. The CDR3 is made up of 17 amino acids. Germline-derived CDR1 and CDR2 are LGHNA and YSLEER. Trimming cost V 1 base and J 7 bases; bases outside gene matches: 10. Here the CDR3 reads CASSQGAFTAGGNEQFF. The CDR3 DNA is TGCGCCAGCAGCCAAGGGGCTTTTACAGCGGGAGGGAATGAGCAGTTCTTC.

The chain links TRBV29-1 to TRBJ2-7; D call uncertain. The germline gives CDR1 SQVTM, CDR2 ANQGSEA. This CDR3 is 12 amino acids long. V lost 0 bases and J 7 bases, leaving 10 bases between the germline ends. As DNA, the CDR3 is TGCAGCGTTGAAGATCTTCCAGGTGAGCAGTACTTC. Its translation is CSVEDLPGEQYF.

The rearrangement joins TRBV13 to TRBJ2-7; 13 bases map to TRBD2. The CDR3 sequence is 15 residues long. The trim removed 4 bases at V and 3 bases at J, leaving 3 bases unmatched. The germline V gene has CDR1 PRHDT and CDR2 FYEKMQ (reference sequence). This CDR3 is CASSSGTSGVYEQYV. The CDR3 DNA sequence: TGTGCCAGCAGCTCCGGGACTAGCGGGGTCTACGAGCAGTACGTC.

This rearrangement joins TRBV3-1 to TRBJ2-7; the D is unclear. The germline gives CDR1 LGHDT, CDR2 YNNKEL (reference sequence). The CDR3 contains 11 residues. With 2 bases removed from V and 6 bases from J, the gap between germline ends came to 5 bases. CDR3 residues: CASSQSAEQYF. DNA for the CDR3: TGTGCCAGCAGCCAATCCGCCGAGCAGTACTTC.

The J gene is TRBJ2-1, the V gene TRBV7-3; TRBD2 might be the D (7 bases). Germline V CDR1 and CDR2: SGHTA, FQGTGA. With 0 bases removed from V and 4 bases from J, the gap between germline ends came to 13 bases. This CDR3 is 16 amino acids long. CDR3 protein: CASSLTGGGPYNEQFF. As DNA, the CDR3 is TGTGCCAGCAGCTTAACGGGAGGGGGACCTTACAATGAGCAGTTCTTC. Supplemented by reference TRBV7-3 and TRBJ2-1, the full variable domain reads GAGVSQTPSNKVTEKGKYVELRCDPISGHTALYWYRQSLGQGPEFLIYFQGTGAADDSGLPNDRFFAVRPEGSVSTLKIQRTERGDSAVYLCASSLTGGGPYNEQFFGPGTRLTVL.

The J gene is TRBJ1-2, the V gene TRBV29-1; D gene uncertain. Germline V lookup: CDR1 SQVTM, CDR2 ANQGSEA. V lost 2 bases to trimming and J lost 0 bases, with 7 bases between them. There are 13 residues in the CDR3. CDR3 DNA sequence: TGCAGCGTTGAAAATCTAGCTAACTATGGCTACACCTTC. Amino acid sequence: CSVENLANYGYTF.

V gene TRBV12-3 or TRBV12-4 combines with J gene TRBJ2-1; no firm D call. Trimming shortened V by 1 base and J by 12 bases, and 10 bases separated the two germline ends. This CDR3 is built from 12 residues. In nucleotides, the CDR3 is TGTGCCAGCAGTTTAGGGCCCCCAGGGCAGTTCTTC. It is translated as CASSLGPPGQFF.

The V call is TRBV9, the J call TRBJ1-1; no definite D call. Germline V gives CDR1 SGDLS, CDR2 YYNGEE. V dropped 7 bases and J dropped 3 bases, with 16 bases sitting between them. This CDR3 region has 14 residues. CDR3 in DNA: TGTGCCAGCGGCAGCAAGGCAGGAGACACTGAAGCTTTCTTT. Its protein is CASGSKAGDTEAFF.

CDR3 DNA: TGTGCCAGCACCATCACCGGGGAGCTGTTTTTT. Protein: CASTITGELFF. The chain uses TRBV6-2 or TRBV6-3 and TRBJ2-2; D gene uncertain. Germline CDR1 MNHEY, CDR2 SVGEGT. This CDR3 is 11 amino acids long. V lost 7 bases to trimming and J lost 4 bases, with 4 bases between them.